This T cell receptor (beta chain) was sequenced during a study of shared clonotypes between healthy human individuals. Whole-study results and caveats: Clonotypes which were not shared had lower generation probabilities than clonotypes that all four donors shared.

Remarks on this clone: Its antigen remains unidentified.

Trimming cost V 4 bases and J 0 bases; bases outside gene matches: 10. The germline V gene has CDR1 SEHNR and CDR2 FQNEAQ (reference sequence). The CDR3 spans 17 residues. Some clones are missing from TCRdb's copy, which holds only in-frame ones; the method was immunoSEQ multiplex PCR. The repertoire consists of over 75,000 clones, with over 60% occurring once and the leading ten covering about half. The specimen was memory CD8+ T cells sorted from blood. The subset is: CD45RO+ cells pooled with CCR7-negative TemRA cells. The genes are TRBV7-9 and TRBJ2-3; 7 positions match TRBD1. The sequence was obtained from a man aged 25-40 years in good health. CDR3 region: CASSSSDREWSTDTQYF. For the CDR3, the DNA is TGTGCCAGCAGCTCCAGTGACAGGGAATGGAGCACAGATACGCAGTATTTT.